Each of the 14 T cell receptor beta chains below was sequenced from the same sample in a study of cytomegalovirus exposure and HLA in healthy donors. It was with 60 Vbeta and 13 Jbeta primers that the PCR ran. Profiling relied on immunoSEQ multiplex PCR, and the TCRdb table lists in-frame clones only, not all of them. This table has around 140,000 clones, approximately 80% appearing once. The material sequenced was PBMCs. Source of these receptors: a female donor in good health and CMV-seronegative.

The chain couples TRBV30 to TRBJ1-6, with TRBD1 matching over 10 bases. CDR1 and CDR2 (germline): GTSNPN, SVGIG (reference sequence). The CDR3 has 14 residues. Trimming removed 2 bases from V and 9 bases from J; junction bases left unmatched: 4. The CDR3 coding sequence is TGTGCCTGGAGTTCCGGGACAGGGGCTTCACCCCTCCACTTT. It translates to CAWSSGTGASPLHF.

The chain links TRBV28 to TRBJ2-4, with D perhaps matching TRBD1 (6 bases). Deletions cut 3 bases from V and 0 bases from J, with 12 bases between. Per germline, CDR1 MDHEN and CDR2 SYDVKM. CDR3 size: 16 residues. In nucleotides, the CDR3 is TGTGCCAGCAGTTTCCCACCGACAGGAGCCAAAAACATTCAGTACTTC. Amino acid sequence: CASSFPPTGAKNIQYF.

This clone was counted a few times. The rearrangement links TRBV28 to TRBJ2-7; TRBD1 agrees at 9 bases. The CDR3 totals 15 residues. The junction had 10 bases not matched to a gene; V was cut back by 3 bases and J by 7 bases. Germline values: CDR1 MDHEN, CDR2 SYDVKM. CDR3 nucleotide sequence: TGTGCCAGCAGTTTCCCCGGGACAGGGACGGGTGAGCAGTACTTC. It encodes CASSFPGTGTGEQYF.

The chain combines TRBV6-5 with TRBJ1-1; D gene uncertain. The V and J ends lost 2 bases and 0 bases respectively, with 13 bases between them. The length of the CDR3 is 16 residues. CDR1 is MNHEY, CDR2 SVGAGI, per germline. CDR3 loop: CASSYKAGVMNTEAFF. The CDR3, as DNA: TGTGCCAGCAGTTACAAGGCAGGCGTTATGAACACTGAAGCTTTCTTT.

This clone was picked up a small number of times. This rearrangement joins TRBV20-1 to TRBJ2-7; 9 bases match TRBD2. The V and J ends lost 8 bases and 6 bases, in that order; junction bases with no gene match: 5. CDR1 and CDR2 from the germline V gene are DFQATT and SNEGSKA (reference sequence). The CDR3 contains 11 residues. The CDR3 DNA reads as TGCAGTACCGGGACTAGCAGCGAGCAGTACTTC. It translates to CSTGTSSEQYF.

This clone was found once. The chain couples TRBV5-1 to TRBJ2-7; TRBD2 might be the D (6 bases). This CDR3 has 14 residues. V dropped 0 bases and J dropped 5 bases, with 12 bases sitting between them. Per germline, CDR1 SGHRS and CDR2 YFSETQ. CDR3 DNA: TGCGCCAGCAGCTTGGTGGCGGGATCGGACGAGCAGTACTTC. It specifies CASSLVAGSDEQYF. Variable domain in full (rest from reference TRBV5-1 and TRBJ2-7): KAGVTQTPRYLIKTRGQQVTLSCSPISGHRSVSWYQQTPGQGLQFLFEYFSETQRNKGNFPGRFSGRQFSNSRSEMNVSTLELGDSALYLCASSLVAGSDEQYFGPGTRLTVT.

This clone appeared a single time. The chain combines TRBV7-9 with TRBJ2-7, with D possibly TRBD1 on 5 matching bases. This CDR3 has 16 residues. The V gene lost 5 bases and the J gene lost 2 bases, with 19 bases spanning the gap. CDR1 and CDR2 from the germline V gene are SEHNR and FQNEAQ (reference sequence). In nucleotides, the CDR3 is TGTGCCAGCAGCGAAAACACAGGAGCCTCCACCTACGAGCAGTACTTC. This gives the protein CASSENTGASTYEQYF.

This clone came up a few times. V usage is TRBV28 and J usage is TRBJ1-5; 9 nucleotides line up with TRBD1. The junction had 14 bases not matched to a gene; V was cut back by 6 bases and J by 11 bases. The CDR3 covers 15 residues. In germline, CDR1 is MDHEN, CDR2 SYDVKM. CDR3 region: CASSPDRGRYWAQHF. The CDR3, as DNA: TGTGCCAGCAGCCCGGACAGGGGCCGGTATTGGGCCCAGCATTTT.

V is TRBV7-7 and J is TRBJ2-1; 10 positions agree with TRBD1. With 5 bases clipped from V and 7 bases from J, the junction kept 8 bases outside the gene matches. Looked up from germline, CDR1 is SSHAT and CDR2 is FNYEAQ (reference sequence). The CDR3 loop spans 15 amino acids. CDR3 DNA: TGTGCCAGCAGCCCTGGGGACAGGGGAAAAAATGAGCAGTTCTTC. Its protein is CASSPGDRGKNEQFF.

The sample holds one count of this clone. This rearrangement joins TRBV4-1 to TRBJ1-1; the D gene is possibly TRBD1 (5 bases). CDR3 length: 15 residues. V was pared by 1 base and J by 1 base, with 10 bases between. Per the germline V gene, CDR1 is MGHRA and CDR2 is YSYEKL. CDR3: CASSQVAGGNTEAFF. The CDR3 DNA is TGCGCCAGCAGCCAAGTGGCGGGGGGGAACACTGAAGCTTTCTTT.

The V gene is TRBV4-1, the J gene TRBJ1-1, with TRBD1 as a possible D gene (5 bases). The CDR3 contains 15 residues. The germline V and J ends were trimmed by 4 bases and 1 base, with 13 bases remaining between them. Germline V gene lookup returns CDR1 MGHRA and CDR2 YSYEKL. The CDR3 nucleotides read TGCGCCAGCAGCCGCTCCCTAGGGGCGAACACTGAAGCTTTCTTT. This encodes CASSRSLGANTEAFF.

The chain links TRBV7-2 to TRBJ2-7; 7 nucleotides match TRBD2. This CDR3 is 15 amino acids long. CDR1 is SGHTA and CDR2 is FQGNSA in the germline V gene. V was pared by 1 base and J by 0 bases, with 3 bases of the junction left unmatched. In nucleotides, the CDR3 is TGTGCCAGCAGCTTAGACGCTAGCGGCTCCTACGAGCAGTACTTC. Protein product: CASSLDASGSYEQYF.

This clone came up once. The chain combines TRBV7-2 with TRBJ2-3; D not resolved. The length of the CDR3 is 11 residues. Deletions cut 5 bases from V and 4 bases from J, with 4 bases between. CDR1 and CDR2 (germline): SGHTA, FQGNSA. CDR3: CASSLADTQYF. CDR3 sequence (DNA): TGTGCCAGCAGCCTCGCAGATACGCAGTATTTT.

The chain uses TRBV7-2 and TRBJ1-1; 7 bases fit TRBD1. CDR1 SGHTA and CDR2 FQGNSA come from the germline V gene. This CDR3 is 12 amino acids long. With 4 bases clipped from V and 10 bases from J, the junction kept 6 bases outside the gene matches. CDR3 amino acids: CASSWDRERAFF. The DNA for the CDR3 is TGTGCCAGCAGCTGGGACAGAGAACGAGCTTTCTTT. Full variable domain (remainder filled in from reference TRBV7-2 and TRBJ1-1): GAGVSQSPSNKVTEKGKDVELRCDPISGHTALYWYRQSLGQGLEFLIYFQGNSAPDKSGLPSDRFSAERTGGSVSTLTIQRTQQEDSAVYLCASSWDRERAFFGQGTRLTVV.